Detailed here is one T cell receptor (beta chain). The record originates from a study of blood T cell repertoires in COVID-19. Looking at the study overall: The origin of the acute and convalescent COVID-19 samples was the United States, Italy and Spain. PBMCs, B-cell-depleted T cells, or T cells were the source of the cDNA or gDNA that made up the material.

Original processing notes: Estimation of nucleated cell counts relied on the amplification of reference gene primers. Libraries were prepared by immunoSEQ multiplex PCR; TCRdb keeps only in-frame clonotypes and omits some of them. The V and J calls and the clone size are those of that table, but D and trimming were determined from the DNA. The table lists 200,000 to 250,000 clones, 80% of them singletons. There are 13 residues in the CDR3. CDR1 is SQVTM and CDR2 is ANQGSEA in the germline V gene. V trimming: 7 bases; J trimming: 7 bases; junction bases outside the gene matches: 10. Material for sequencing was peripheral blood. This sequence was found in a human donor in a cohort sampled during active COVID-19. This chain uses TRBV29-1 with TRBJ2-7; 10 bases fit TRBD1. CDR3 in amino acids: CSARGTGAGEQYF. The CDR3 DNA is TGCAGCGCCCGAGGGACAGGGGCGGGGGAGCAGTACTTC.